The present T cell receptor (beta chain) was sequenced within a study of cytomegalovirus exposure and HLA in healthy donors. Overall study results and limits: Confirmation in vitro established that three CMV-associated chains were specific for CMV antigens.

The CDR3 has 14 amino acids. In germline, CDR1 is LNHNV, CDR2 YYDKDF (reference sequence). V shed 2 bases, J shed 2 bases, and the junction held 3 bases outside the gene matches. PCR used 60 Vbeta primers and 13 Jbeta primers. Assay: immunoSEQ multiplex PCR; the TCRdb copy retains only in-frame clones and omits some. This repertoire shows about 120,000 clones, around three quarters found once; its top ten account for over 9.5%. A word on this clone: Its target is not known.

The chain joins TRBV15 to TRBJ2-7; 7 bases line up with TRBD1. Sequenced input: PBMCs. The source is a man between 40 and 49 years old in good health and CMV-seropositive. CDR3 sequence reads: CATSRRDRTYEQYF. Here the CDR3 DNA reads TGTGCCACCAGCAGACGGGACAGAACCTACGAGCAGTACTTC. Complete variable domain (other parts from reference TRBV15 and TRBJ2-7): DAMVIQNPRYQVTQFGKPVTLSCSQTLNHNVMYWYQQKSSQAPKLLFHYYDKDFNNEADTPDNFQSRRPNTSFCFLDIRSPGLGDTAMYLCATSRRDRTYEQYFGPGTRLTVT.